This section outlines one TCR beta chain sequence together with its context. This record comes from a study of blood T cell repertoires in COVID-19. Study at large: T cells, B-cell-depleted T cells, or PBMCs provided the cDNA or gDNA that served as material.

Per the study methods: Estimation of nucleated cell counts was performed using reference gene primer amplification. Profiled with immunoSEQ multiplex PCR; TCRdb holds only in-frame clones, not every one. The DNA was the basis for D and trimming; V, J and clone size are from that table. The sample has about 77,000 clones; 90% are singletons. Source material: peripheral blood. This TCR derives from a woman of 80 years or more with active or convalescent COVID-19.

CDR3 bases: TGTGCCAGCAGTTTCCGGACAGGAGACTCCAATCAGCCCCAGCATTTT. Residues: CASSFRTGDSNQPQHF. The chain employs TRBV27 and TRBJ1-5; 7 bases are shared with TRBD1. Per the germline V gene, CDR1 is MNHEY and CDR2 is SMNVEV (reference sequence). The ends lost 3 bases at V and 3 bases at J; junction bases unmatched: 8. CDR3 length equals 16 residues.